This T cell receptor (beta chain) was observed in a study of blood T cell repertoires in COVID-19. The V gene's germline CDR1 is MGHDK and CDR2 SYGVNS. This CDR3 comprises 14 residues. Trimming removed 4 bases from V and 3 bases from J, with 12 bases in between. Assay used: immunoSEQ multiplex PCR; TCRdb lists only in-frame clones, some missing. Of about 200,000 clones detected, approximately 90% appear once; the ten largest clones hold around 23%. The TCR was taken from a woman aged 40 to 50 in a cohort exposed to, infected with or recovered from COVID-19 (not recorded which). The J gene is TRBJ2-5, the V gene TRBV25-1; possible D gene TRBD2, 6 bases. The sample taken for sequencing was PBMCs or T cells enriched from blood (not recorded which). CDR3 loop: CASSVGGAEETQYF. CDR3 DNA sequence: TGTGCCAGCAGTGTGGGCGGGGCCGAAGAGACCCAGTACTTC.